The 18 T cell receptor beta chains given below trace back to one sample, sequenced in a study of T cells in Graves' hyperthyroidism and ophthalmopathy. There were TCR beta CDR3 regions amplified from RNA transcripts. During a first-round RT-PCR of the TCR CDR3, the HTBI primer set was used. Each CDR3 protein is one row after TCRdb ran MiXCR on the multiplex PCR reads. This table has some 440,000 distinct CDR3 sequences, 15% to 17% appearing once. The sample taken for sequencing was blood. The receptors were gathered from a woman aged 18-35 years with Graves' hyperthyroidism.

In its sample, this clonotype was seen many times. The chain combines TRBV3-1 with TRBJ2-2; D is unclear. V was trimmed by 0 bases and J by 0 bases, leaving 8 bases between them. CDR3 length: 16 amino acids. CDR1 LGHDT and CDR2 YNNKEL come from the germline V gene (reference sequence). The CDR3 DNA follows: TGTGCCAGCAGCCAAGAGTCGGGTTCGAACACCGGGGAGCTGTTTTTT. Translating gives CASSQESGSNTGELFF.

This clonotype was counted ten times or more. The rearrangement links TRBV6-1 to TRBJ2-4; possibly TRBD1 for D (6 bases). Trimming took off 7 bases at V and 0 bases at J, with 13 bases between the two ends. This CDR3 is 15 amino acids long. CDR1 and CDR2 from the germline V gene are MNHNS and SASEGT. For the CDR3, the DNA is TGTGCCAGCACTACAGGGTTTTCAGCCAAAAACATTCAGTACTTC. Translated, it gives CASTTGFSAKNIQYF.

In this sample, this clonotype turned up many times. The chain carries TRBV5-6 and TRBJ1-2, with D uncertain. V lost 3 bases to trimming and J lost 4 bases, with 19 bases between them. The CDR3 has 16 residues. Germline assignment: CDR1 SGHDT and CDR2 YYEEEE. The CDR3: CASSSFGSQVIYGYTF. The CDR3 DNA reads TGTGCCAGCAGCTCGTTCGGCTCGCAGGTGATCTATGGCTACACCTTC. Supplemented by reference TRBV5-6 and TRBJ1-2, the full variable domain reads DAGVTQSPTHLIKTRGQQVTLRCSPKSGHDTVSWYQQALGQGPQFIFQYYEEEERQRGNFPDRFSGHQFPNYSSELNVNALLLGDSALYLCASSSFGSQVIYGYTFGSGTRLTVV.

This clonotype has more than one count but fewer than ten. This chain uses TRBV19 with TRBJ2-3, with 11 nucleotides matching TRBD2. This CDR3 is built from 17 residues. J lost 1 base, V lost 5 bases, and 8 bases had no gene match. From germline, CDR1 is LNHDA and CDR2 SQIVND (reference sequence). The CDR3 region has the DNA TGTGCCAGTAGTGAACTAGCGGGAGTCGCGGGCACAGATACGCAGTATTTT. Its translation: CASSELAGVAGTDTQYF.

The chain is built from TRBV6-1 and TRBJ1-5, with 7 bases matching TRBD1. CDR1 is MNHNS and CDR2 is SASEGT in the germline V gene. This CDR3 has 14 residues. The V segment lost 7 bases and the J segment 4 bases; nucleotides outside the gene matches: 7. In DNA form, the CDR3 reads TGTGCCAGCATTCTAGGACAGGCGAATCAGCCCCAGCATTTT. It codes for CASILGQANQPQHF.

This clonotype showed up many times. As DNA, the CDR3 is TGTGCCAGCAGTGAAGTTCGGTACTCCTACGAGCAGTACTTC. As protein: CASSEVRYSYEQYF. The V gene is TRBV6-1, the J gene TRBJ2-7; D not certain. CDR1 and CDR2 (germline): MNHNS, SASEGT. The CDR3 totals 14 residues. Trimming stripped 1 base from V and 0 bases from J, with 7 bases between.

This clonotype was found a few times. The chain is built from TRBV15 and TRBJ2-7; TRBD2 matches 11 bases. Germline V lookup: CDR1 LNHNV, CDR2 YYDKDF (reference sequence). This CDR3 has 15 amino acids. J gave up 4 bases and V 0 bases, and 2 bases lay outside the gene matches. The CDR3 bases are TGTGCCACCAGCAGAGATACTAGCGGGGGTTACGAGCAGTACTTC. This codes for CATSRDTSGGYEQYF.

This clonotype showed up many times. The CDR3 bases are TGTGCCAGCAGTGATACGTCCAACTACGAGCAGTACTTC. It translates to CASSDTSNYEQYF. The genes are TRBV2 and TRBJ2-7; no clear D. V was trimmed by 3 bases and J by 3 bases, leaving 9 bases between them. The germline gives CDR1 SNHLY, CDR2 FYNNEI. The CDR3 contains 13 residues.

This clonotype was recorded a few times. This chain uses TRBV20-1 with TRBJ2-1, with TRBD2 matching 9 bases. With 0 bases clipped from V and 8 bases from J, the junction kept 20 bases outside the gene matches. CDR3 length: 19 amino acids. The V gene's germline CDR1 is DFQATT and CDR2 SNEGSKA (reference sequence). The CDR3 DNA is TGCAGTGCTAGAGATCGGCTAGCGGGGAAGCTTCGTAGGTGGGATGAGCAGTTCTTC. Protein sequence: CSARDRLAGKLRRWDEQFF.

This clonotype was detected ten times or more. This chain uses TRBV2 with TRBJ1-2; 9 bases fit TRBD1. V shed 2 bases and J 8 bases; nucleotides not matched to a gene: 15. Germline assignment: CDR1 SNHLY and CDR2 FYNNEI. This CDR3 has 17 amino acids. The CDR3 reads CASSETKTGTGLDGYTF. In DNA, the CDR3 is TGTGCCAGCAGTGAAACTAAAACCGGGACAGGGTTGGACGGCTACACCTTC.

This clonotype was counted only a few times. This chain connects TRBV5-6 to TRBJ2-7; D might be TRBD1 (5 bases). This CDR3 has 13 amino acids. V was pared by 2 bases and J by 5 bases, with 11 bases between. Germline V gives CDR1 SGHDT, CDR2 YYEEEE. CDR3 DNA: TGTGCCAGCAGCTTCGACAGCAAAGACGAGCAGTACTTC. Amino acids: CASSFDSKDEQYF.

The chain employs TRBV20-1 and TRBJ2-2; the match to TRBD2 covers 10 bases. Germline CDR1 and CDR2: DFQATT and SNEGSKA (reference sequence). The CDR3 contains 15 residues. V lost 2 bases and J lost 7; bases outside the gene matches: 7. The CDR3 coding sequence is TGCAGTGCTAGACCCCGGACTAGCGGCGGCGGGGAGCTGTTTTTT. Amino acids: CSARPRTSGGGELFF.

J is TRBJ1-4 and V is TRBV19; no firm D call. With 0 bases removed from V and 4 bases from J, the gap between germline ends came to 12 bases. Germline V gene lookup returns CDR1 LNHDA and CDR2 SQIVND (reference sequence). The CDR3 loop spans 16 amino acids. The CDR3 DNA is TGTGCCAGTAGTATAGAGGCCCGGAGGGTTAATGAAAAACTGTTTTTT. Translated: CASSIEARRVNEKLFF.

This clonotype was seen repeatedly, ten times or more. This sequence joins TRBV3-1 and TRBJ2-3; D may be TRBD2 (6 bases). Germline assignment: CDR1 LGHDT and CDR2 YNNKEL (reference sequence). Trimming cost V 3 bases and J 6 bases, with 19 bases left between them. This CDR3 spans 16 amino acids. The CDR3 DNA is TGTGCCAGCAGCCAGGAAGCCCGACTAGGGTGGGATACGCAGTATTTT. As protein: CASSQEARLGWDTQYF.

This clonotype was seen many times. This sequence joins TRBV20-1 and TRBJ2-1; perhaps TRBD2 as D (5 bases). Germline CDR1 DFQATT, CDR2 SNEGSKA (reference sequence). The CDR3 covers 12 residues. Trimming took off 6 bases at V and 7 bases at J, with 13 bases between the two ends. This CDR3 is CSAFGKKNEQFF. The CDR3 bases are TGCAGTGCCTTCGGGAAAAAAAATGAGCAGTTCTTC.

Regarding this clonotype: This may stem from a read error, because a much larger clone lies one nucleotide away. DNA for the CDR3: TGCGCCAGCAGGGAGACCCTGACCACCGGGGAGCTGTTTTTT. This codes for CASRETLTTGELFF. The rearrangement links TRBV5-1 to TRBJ2-2; D gene unclear. The V gene lost 5 bases and the J gene lost 4 bases, with 12 bases spanning the gap. CDR1 and CDR2 (germline): SGHRS, YFSETQ. This CDR3 is built from 14 residues.

This clonotype was found many times. In DNA, the CDR3 is TGCGCCAGCAGCCAAGCGCCGGGGGGCTACGAGCAGTACTTC. It encodes CASSQAPGGYEQYF. The rearrangement links TRBV4-1 to TRBJ2-7; 7 positions match TRBD2. V shed 1 base, J shed 3 bases, and the junction held 3 bases outside the gene matches. This CDR3 contains 14 residues. The V gene's germline CDR1 is MGHRA and CDR2 YSYEKL.

CDR3 region: CASSHRLAEYNEQFF. In DNA form, the CDR3 reads TGTGCCAGCAGCCATAGACTAGCGGAGTACAATGAGCAGTTCTTC. The V call is TRBV4-2, the J call TRBJ2-1; TRBD2 aligns across 9 bases. This CDR3 is built from 15 residues. The ends lost 3 bases at V and 4 bases at J; junction bases unmatched: 4. Germline CDR1 is LGHNA and CDR2 is YNFKEQ.